This TCR beta chain came from a study of graft-versus-host responses after intestinal transplantation. Method: immunoSEQ multiplex PCR; TCRdb's copy keeps in-frame clones and lacks some. The sample lists more than 70,000 clones, roughly nine tenths occurring once. As to this clone: Its cognate antigen is unknown.

V lost 3 bases and J lost 8; bases outside the gene matches: 4. This CDR3 contains 15 residues. Germline lookup yields CDR1 MNHEY and CDR2 SMNVEV (reference sequence). Study results and limitations: GvH clones were identified in recipient marrow, with some first appearing in ileum or blood.

The source is a human donor who received an intestinal transplant. This material consisted of unstimulated CD4+ T cells sorted from spleen or lymph node cells, taken before intestinal transplant. The rearrangement links TRBV27 to TRBJ1-6; 10 nucleotides align to TRBD1. The CDR3 DNA reads TGTGCCAGCAGTTTCCGTGGGACAGGGGATTCACCCCTCCACTTT. The encoded protein is CASSFRGTGDSPLHF.